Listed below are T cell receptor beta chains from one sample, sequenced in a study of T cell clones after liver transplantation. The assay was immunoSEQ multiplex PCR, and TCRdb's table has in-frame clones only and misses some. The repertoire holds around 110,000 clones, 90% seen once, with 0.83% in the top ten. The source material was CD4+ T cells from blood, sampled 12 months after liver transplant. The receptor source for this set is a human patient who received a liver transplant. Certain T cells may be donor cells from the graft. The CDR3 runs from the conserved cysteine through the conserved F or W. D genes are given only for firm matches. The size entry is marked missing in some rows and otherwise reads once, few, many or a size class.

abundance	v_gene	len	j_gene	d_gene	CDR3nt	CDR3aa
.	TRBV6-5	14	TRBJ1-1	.	TGTGCCAGCAGTTTGGGGACTGGTGACACTGAAGCTTTCTTT	CASSLGTGDTEAFF
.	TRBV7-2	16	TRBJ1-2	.	TGTGCCAGCAGCTCTGCGGGCCAGGCCGCTAACTATGGCTACACCTTC	CASSSAGQAANYGYTF
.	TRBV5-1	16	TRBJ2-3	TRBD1	TGCGCCAGCAGCCCGATGGGACAGGGTAACGCAGATACGCAGTATTTT	CASSPMGQGNADTQYF
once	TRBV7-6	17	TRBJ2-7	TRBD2	TGTGCCAGCAGCGTCGGGTTGGTGACTAGCGGGATGTACGAGCAGTACTTC	CASSVGLVTSGMYEQYF
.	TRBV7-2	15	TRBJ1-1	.	TGTGCCAGCAGCGCGGACGGGACCATGAACACTGAAGCTTTCTTT	CASSADGTMNTEAFF
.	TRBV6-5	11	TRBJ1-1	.	TGTGCCAGCAGTTCTCTCGGTGAAGCTTTCTTT	CASSSLGEAFF
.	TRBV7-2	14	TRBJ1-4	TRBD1	TGTGCCAGCAGCTCCGGACAGGGAGAAGAAAAACTGTTTTTT	CASSSGQGEEKLFF
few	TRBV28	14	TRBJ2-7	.	TGTGCCAGCAGTTCAACCCTACAAAACTACGAGCAGTACTTC	CASSSTLQNYEQYF
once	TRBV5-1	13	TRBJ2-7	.	TGCGCCAGCACGGGAGGACAGGGTTACGAGCAGTACTTC	CASTGGQGYEQYF
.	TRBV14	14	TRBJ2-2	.	TGTGCCAGCAGCCAAGATCTAAGGGTTGGGGAGCTGTTTTTT	CASSQDLRVGELFF
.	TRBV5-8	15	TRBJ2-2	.	TGTGCCAGCAGCTTGGCCAGGGGAGGCACCGGGGAGCTGTTTTTT	CASSLARGGTGELFF
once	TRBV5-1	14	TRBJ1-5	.	TGCGCCAGCAGCTCCGACGGAGTGGGTCAGCCCCAGCATTTT	CASSSDGVGQPQHF
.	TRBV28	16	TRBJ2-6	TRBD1	TGTGCCAGCAGTTCCGCCAGGGGGCTTGGGGCCAACGTCCTGACTTTC	CASSSARGLGANVLTF
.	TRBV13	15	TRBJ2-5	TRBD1	TGTGCCAGCAGCGCCGGGACAGGGGGCGGAGAGACCCAGTACTTC	CASSAGTGGGETQYF
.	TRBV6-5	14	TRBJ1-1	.	TGTGCCAGCAGTTACTCGTCCGTAGGCACTGAAGCTTTCTTT	CASSYSSVGTEAFF
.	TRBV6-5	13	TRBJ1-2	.	TGTGCCAGCAGCCTAGGTAGGAGTTATGGCTACACCTTC	CASSLGRSYGYTF
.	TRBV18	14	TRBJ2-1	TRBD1	TGTGCCAGCTCACCGGGACAGGGCTACAATGAGCAGTTCTTC	CASSPGQGYNEQFF
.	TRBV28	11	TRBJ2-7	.	TGTGCCAGCAGTTTGAACAGGGAGCAGTACTTC	CASSLNREQYF
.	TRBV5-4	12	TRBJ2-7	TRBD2	TGTGCCAGCAGCCACCCGCGGGAGGAGCAGTACTTC	CASSHPREEQYF
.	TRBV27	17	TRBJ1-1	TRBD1	TGTGCCAGCAGTTTTCGGGGGACAGGGACCATGAACACTGAAGCTTTCTTT	CASSFRGTGTMNTEAFF
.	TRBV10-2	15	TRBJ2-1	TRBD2	TGCGCCAGCAGCAAACTAGCGGCAGAATACAATGAGCAGTTCTTC	CASSKLAAEYNEQFF
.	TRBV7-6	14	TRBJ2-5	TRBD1	TGTGCCAGCAGCTTAAGGGCAGGGGGAGAGACCCAGTACTTC	CASSLRAGGETQYF